These T cell receptor beta chains were read from a single sample in a study of STAT5B mutations in CD4+ large granular lymphocyte leukemia. Assay: immunoSEQ multiplex PCR; the TCRdb copy retains only in-frame clones and omits some. Altogether 30,000 or so clones are present, approximately 79% being singletons, with the ten largest covering about 2%. What was sequenced was CD4+ T cells from blood buffy coats. The receptors were sampled from a human donor in good health. Both conserved end residues are part of each CDR3. The order of the fields is V gene, D gene, J gene, clone size, CDR3 DNA, CDR3 protein. The D gene is left open where the match is weak. Part of the rows lack a size; the others show once, few, many or a class for expanded clones.

TRBV18,-,TRBJ1-5,-,TGTGCCAGCTCACCGGGGGAGGGCGGCAATCAGCCCCAGCATTTT,CASSPGEGGNQPQHF
TRBV19,TRBD1,TRBJ1-6,-,TGTGCCAGTAGTGTGGGACAGTTTGATTCACCCCTCCACTTT,CASSVGQFDSPLHF
TRBV6-5,-,TRBJ2-7,once,TGTGCCAGCCAAAAGGGGGGGTCCTACGAGCAGTACTTC,CASQKGGSYEQYF
TRBV7-8,-,TRBJ1-5,-,TGTGCCAGCAGCTTGACAGGAATCAATCAGCCCCAGCATTTT,CASSLTGINQPQHF
TRBV5-1,TRBD2,TRBJ2-5,-,TGCGCCAGCAGCTTGGCGGGACTAGCGGGGCAAGAGACCCAGTACTTC,CASSLAGLAGQETQYF
TRBV6-4,-,TRBJ2-2,-,TGTGCCAGCAGTGACAGGAACACCGGGGAGCTGTTTTTT,CASSDRNTGELFF
TRBV11-3,-,TRBJ2-1,-,TGTGCCAGCAGCTTAGATATTGGTAGGTATTACAATGAGCAGTTCTTC,CASSLDIGRYYNEQFF
TRBV28,-,TRBJ1-4,once,TGTGCCAGCATTGATGGAACTAATGAAAAACTGTTTTTT,CASIDGTNEKLFF
TRBV7-3,TRBD1,TRBJ2-5,-,TGTGCCAGCAGCTACACAGGGGGCACAGAGACCCAGTACTTC,CASSYTGGTETQYF
TRBV2,TRBD1,TRBJ2-7,-,TGTGCCAGCAGACCGGGACAGCCTACCTACGAGCAGTACTTC,CASRPGQPTYEQYF
TRBV11-2,TRBD2,TRBJ2-7,-,TGTGCCAGCAGCTTAACTAGCGGGACCACCTCCTACGAGCAGTACTTC,CASSLTSGTTSYEQYF
TRBV28,TRBD2,TRBJ2-5,-,TGTGCCAGCAGTTCCGGACTAGCGGGGGGTCAGACCCAGTACTTC,CASSSGLAGGQTQYF
TRBV7-2,-,TRBJ2-7,-,TGTGCCAGCAGCCCAACGGACTATTCCTACGAGCAGTACTTC,CASSPTDYSYEQYF
TRBV28,-,TRBJ1-2,-,TGTGCCAGCGGAAAAAGGAGTAACTATGGCTACACCTTC,CASGKRSNYGYTF
TRBV27,TRBD2,TRBJ2-3,few,TGTGCCAGCACGTTAACTAGCGGGAGTGGGGATACGCAGTATTTT,CASTLTSGSGDTQYF
TRBV9,-,TRBJ1-4,-,TGTGCCAGCAGCGTATCAGGGGAACCTGAAAAACTGTTTTTT,CASSVSGEPEKLFF
TRBV7-2,TRBD1,TRBJ1-6,-,TGTGCCAGCTCCGACAGGGGTTATTCACCCCTCCACTTT,CASSDRGYSPLHF
TRBV19,-,TRBJ1-4,-,TGTGCCAGTAGCATGTCCGGGGGCGAAAAACTGTTTTTT,CASSMSGGEKLFF
TRBV25-1,TRBD1,TRBJ2-3,-,TGTGCCAGCAGTGACCAGTGGGACAGGGGGGCAGATACGCAGTATTTT,CASSDQWDRGADTQYF
TRBV5-1,-,TRBJ2-2,once,TGCGCCAGCAGAATCGGGTGGAACACCGGGGAGCTGTTTTTT,CASRIGWNTGELFF
TRBV27,TRBD1,TRBJ1-2,-,TGTGCCAGCAGTTTATATGGGACAGCCATTGGAGGCTACACCTTC,CASSLYGTAIGGYTF
TRBV10-1,TRBD2,TRBJ2-1,-,TGCGCCAGCAGTGTGGGTAGCGGGAGAGTCAATGAGCAGTTCTTC,CASSVGSGRVNEQFF
TRBV19,TRBD1,TRBJ1-1,-,TGTGCCAGTAGTATACAGGGGGCACAGAACACTGAAGCTTTCTTT,CASSIQGAQNTEAFF
TRBV19,TRBD2,TRBJ2-7,-,TGTGCCAGTAGTATATCCTCTCCGGGACTAGCGGCTCACGAGCAGTACTTC,CASSISSPGLAAHEQYF
TRBV21-1,-,TRBJ1-2,-,TGTGCCAGCAGCAAACAGTTAGGTGGCTACACCTTC,CASSKQLGGYTF
TRBV4-2,TRBD2,TRBJ2-3,-,TGTGCCAGCAGCCAACTAGCGGGGGTACATAGCACAGATACGCAGTATTTT,CASSQLAGVHSTDTQYF
TRBV18,TRBD2,TRBJ2-1,-,TGTGCCAGCTCACCTAGCGGGAGGGCCCTCCAGAATGAGCAGTTCTTC,CASSPSGRALQNEQFF
TRBV19,TRBD2,TRBJ2-3,-,TGTGCCAGTAGTATGGGGACTAGCGTGTGGACAGATACGCAGTATTTT,CASSMGTSVWTDTQYF
TRBV5-1,-,TRBJ1-1,-,TGCGCCAGCAGAGGGGTTACCGGGACCGTTGAAGCTTTCTTT,CASRGVTGTVEAFF
TRBV27,-,TRBJ1-5,-,TGTGCCAGCAGTTTGCGTAGCAATCAGCCCCAGCATTTT,CASSLRSNQPQHF
TRBV5-6,TRBD1,TRBJ2-4,-,TGTGCCAGCAGCTCATCTACAGGGGGGACGGTAGCCAAAAACATTCAGTACTTC,CASSSSTGGTVAKNIQYF
TRBV7-8,-,TRBJ1-3,-,TGTGCCAGCAGCTTAGGGGGAACAACAAACACCATATATTTT,CASSLGGTTNTIYF
TRBV5-6,TRBD2,TRBJ2-4,-,TGTGCCAGCAGCTCCTCCGGGACTAGCGTAAACATTCAGTACTTC,CASSSSGTSVNIQYF
TRBV15,-,TRBJ1-4,-,TGTGCCACCAGCCCGAAGGAAAAACTGTTTTTT,CATSPKEKLFF
TRBV6-6,TRBD1,TRBJ1-1,-,TGTGCCAGCAGTTACTCAATGACAGGGTACTTACTCTTT,CASSYSMTGYLLF
TRBV9,TRBD1,TRBJ2-7,-,TGTGCCAGCAGCTCCACGACAGGGAGCTCCTACGAGCAGTACTTC,CASSSTTGSSYEQYF
TRBV4-2,TRBD2,TRBJ2-4,-,TGTGCCAGCAGCCAAGACACTAGCGGAGCCAAAAACATTCAGTACTTC,CASSQDTSGAKNIQYF
TRBV9,-,TRBJ2-5,-,TGTGCCAGCAGCGACGGCGGGCAGACCCAGTACTTC,CASSDGGQTQYF
TRBV7-9,-,TRBJ1-1,-,TGTGCCAGCAGCTTAGTTTTAGGAAGTGTCACTGAAGCTTTCTTT,CASSLVLGSVTEAFF
TRBV27,-,TRBJ1-2,-,TGTGCCAGCAGTTTATCGCCATGGACGGACCCTAACTATGGCTACACCTTC,CASSLSPWTDPNYGYTF
TRBV12-5,-,TRBJ1-1,-,TGTGCTAGTGGTCGGGGTACAGGGTTTAGCTACACTGAAGCTTTCTTT,CASGRGTGFSYTEAFF
TRBV6-5,TRBD1,TRBJ2-2,-,TGTGCCAGCAGCGAGACAGGGCCGGCCGGGGAGCTGCTTTTT,CASSETGPAGELLF